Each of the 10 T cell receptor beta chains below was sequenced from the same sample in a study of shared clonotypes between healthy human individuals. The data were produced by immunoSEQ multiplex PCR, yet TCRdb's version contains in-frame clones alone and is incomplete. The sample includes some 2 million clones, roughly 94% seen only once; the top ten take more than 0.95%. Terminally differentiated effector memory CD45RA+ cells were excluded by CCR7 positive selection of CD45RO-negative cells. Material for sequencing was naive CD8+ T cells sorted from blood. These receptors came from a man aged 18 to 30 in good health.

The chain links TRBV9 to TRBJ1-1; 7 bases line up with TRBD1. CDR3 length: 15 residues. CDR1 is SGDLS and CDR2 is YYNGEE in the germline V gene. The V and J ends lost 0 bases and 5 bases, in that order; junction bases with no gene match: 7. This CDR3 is CASSVEGQLGTEAFF. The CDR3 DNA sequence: TGTGCCAGCAGCGTAGAGGGACAGTTGGGAACTGAAGCTTTCTTT. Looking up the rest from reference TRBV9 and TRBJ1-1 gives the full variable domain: DSGVTQTPKHLITATGQRVTLRCSPRSGDLSVYWYQQSLDQGLQFLIQYYNGEERAKGNILERFSAQQFPDLHSELNLSSLELGDSALYFCASSVEGQLGTEAFFGQGTRLTVV.

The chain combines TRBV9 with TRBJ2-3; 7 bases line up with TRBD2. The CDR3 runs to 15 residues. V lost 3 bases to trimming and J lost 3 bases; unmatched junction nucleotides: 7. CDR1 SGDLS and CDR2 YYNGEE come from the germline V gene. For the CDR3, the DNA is TGTGCCAGCAGCGCACTAGCGCGGAGTACAGATACGCAGTATTTT. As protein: CASSALARSTDTQYF.

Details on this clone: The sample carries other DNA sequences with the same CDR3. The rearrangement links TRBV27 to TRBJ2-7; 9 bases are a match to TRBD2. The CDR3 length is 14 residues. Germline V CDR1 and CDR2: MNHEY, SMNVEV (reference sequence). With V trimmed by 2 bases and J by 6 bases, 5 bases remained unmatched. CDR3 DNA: TGTGCCAGCAGTTTAGCGGGGGGGCCCGGCGAGCAGTACTTC. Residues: CASSLAGGPGEQYF.

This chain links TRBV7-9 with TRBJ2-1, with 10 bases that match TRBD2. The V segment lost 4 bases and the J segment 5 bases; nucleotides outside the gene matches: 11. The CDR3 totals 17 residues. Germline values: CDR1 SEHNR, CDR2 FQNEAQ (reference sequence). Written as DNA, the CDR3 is TGTGCCAGCAGCTCACCCACACTAGCGGGAATAGACAATGAGCAGTTCTTC. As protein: CASSSPTLAGIDNEQFF. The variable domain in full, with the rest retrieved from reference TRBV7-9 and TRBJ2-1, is DTGVSQNPRHKITKRGQNVTFRCDPISEHNRLYWYRQTLGQGPEFLTYFQNEAQLEKSRLLSDRFSAERPKGSFSTLEIQRTEQGDSAMYLCASSSPTLAGIDNEQFFGPGTRLTVL.

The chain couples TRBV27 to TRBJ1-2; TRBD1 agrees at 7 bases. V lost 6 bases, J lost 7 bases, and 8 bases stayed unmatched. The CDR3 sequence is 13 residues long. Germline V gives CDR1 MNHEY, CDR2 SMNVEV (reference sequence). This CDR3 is CASRRVQGSGYTF. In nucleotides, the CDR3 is TGTGCCAGCAGGAGGGTACAGGGGTCTGGCTACACCTTC.

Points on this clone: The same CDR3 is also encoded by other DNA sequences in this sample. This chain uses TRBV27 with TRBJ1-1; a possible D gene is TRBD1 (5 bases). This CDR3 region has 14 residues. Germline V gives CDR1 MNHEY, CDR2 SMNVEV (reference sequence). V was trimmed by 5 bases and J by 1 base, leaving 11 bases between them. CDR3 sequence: CASSLIGGNTEAFF. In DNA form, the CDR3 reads TGTGCCAGCAGTCTTATTGGGGGGAACACTGAAGCTTTCTTT.

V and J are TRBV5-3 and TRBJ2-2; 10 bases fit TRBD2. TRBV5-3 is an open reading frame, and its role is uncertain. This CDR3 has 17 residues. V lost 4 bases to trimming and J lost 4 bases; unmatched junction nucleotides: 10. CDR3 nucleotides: TGTGCCAGAAGCCGGGGCCGACTAGCGGGTTTCACCGGGGAGCTGTTTTTT. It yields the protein CARSRGRLAGFTGELFF.

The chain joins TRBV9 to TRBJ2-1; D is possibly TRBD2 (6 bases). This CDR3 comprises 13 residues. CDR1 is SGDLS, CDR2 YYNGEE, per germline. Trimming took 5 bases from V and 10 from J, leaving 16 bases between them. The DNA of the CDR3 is TGTGCCAGCAGGCAGGGACTTAATGGGGAGCAGTTCTTC. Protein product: CASRQGLNGEQFF.

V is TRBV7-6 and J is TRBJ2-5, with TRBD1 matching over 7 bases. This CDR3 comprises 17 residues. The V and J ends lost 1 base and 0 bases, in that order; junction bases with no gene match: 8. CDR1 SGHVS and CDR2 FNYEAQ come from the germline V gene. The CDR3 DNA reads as TGTGCCAGCAGCTTAGATCCGGGACAGTCCAACCAAGAGACCCAGTACTTC. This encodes CASSLDPGQSNQETQYF.

The CDR3 coding sequence is TGTGCCAGCAGCTTAACGGGACAGGGGAGGTTTCGGGAAAAACTGTTTTTT. Translation: CASSLTGQGRFREKLFF. V gene TRBV7-9 combines with J gene TRBJ1-4; 10 nucleotides agree with TRBD1. V trimming: 2 bases; J trimming: 8 bases; junction bases outside the gene matches: 11. CDR3 size: 17 residues. CDR1 and CDR2 (germline): SEHNR, FQNEAQ (reference sequence).